This T cell receptor (beta chain) was retrieved from a study of cytomegalovirus exposure and HLA in healthy donors. The study ran its PCR with 60 Vbeta and 13 Jbeta primers. TCRdb's table, derived via immunoSEQ multiplex PCR, lists solely in-frame clones and lacks some. The sample records roughly 190,000 clones, 79% being singletons. The CDR3 length is 15 residues. Unmatched junction bases numbered 9, after V lost 6 bases and J lost 4 bases. The germline V gene encodes CDR1 MNHEY and CDR2 SVGAGI. The chain recombines TRBV6-5 with TRBJ1-2, with 9 positions matching TRBD1. The sequence came from a girl between 10 and 17 years old in good health and CMV-seropositive. The sample consisted of PBMCs. DNA of the CDR3: TGTGCCAGCAGAACCCACAGGGGGCGCTCCTATGGCTACACCTTC. This codes for CASRTHRGRSYGYTF.